Following are 18 T cell receptor beta chains from one sample sequenced in a study of blood T cell repertoires in COVID-19. The method was immunoSEQ multiplex PCR; TCRdb's version includes in-frame clones alone and lacks a portion of them. The data show 300,000 or so clones, around 88% seen once. The sequencing sample was made of peripheral blood. These receptors all come from a woman under 40 who had recovered from COVID-19.

J is TRBJ2-5 and V is TRBV6-5; D is perhaps TRBD1 (6 bases). CDR3 length equals 13 residues. Germline CDR1 and CDR2: MNHEY and SVGAGI. V shed 6 bases and J shed 5 bases, with 13 bases lying between them. The DNA of the CDR3 is TGTGCCAGCAGAGGACAGTTCGAGGAGACCCAGTACTTC. Amino acids: CASRGQFEETQYF.

The rearrangement links TRBV3-1 (or the pseudogene TRBV3-2) to TRBJ2-2, with TRBD2 identical over 10 bases. With 2 bases clipped from V and 4 bases from J, the junction kept 7 bases outside the gene matches. Germline CDR1 LGHDT, CDR2 YNNKEL (reference sequence). The CDR3 runs 17 residues. In nucleotides, the CDR3 is TGTGCCAGCAGCCAACTAGCGGGGGCCCGCGGCACCGGGGAGCTGTTTTTT. It codes for CASSQLAGARGTGELFF.

J is TRBJ2-7 and V is TRBV4-3, with D uncertain. The V end lost 0 bases, the J end lost 5 bases, and 8 bases lay between the germline ends. CDR1 LGHNA and CDR2 YSLEER come from the germline V gene. The CDR3 is made up of 13 amino acids. The CDR3 region has the DNA TGCGCCAGCAGCCAAGAGTTCGAGGACGAGCAGTACTTC. This encodes CASSQEFEDEQYF.

This rearrangement joins TRBV11-3 to TRBJ2-7; 7 bases map to TRBD1. The V and J ends lost 2 bases and 4 bases, in that order; junction bases with no gene match: 2. Germline CDR1 reads SGHNT; CDR2 reads YENEEA. CDR3 length equals 13 residues. The CDR3 region has the DNA TGTGCCAGCAGCTTACCGGGACAGTACGAGCAGTACTTC. It is translated as CASSLPGQYEQYF.

In DNA form, the CDR3 reads TGTGCCAGCAGTGGGTGGACTAGCGGGGGAGGGAAAAACATTCAGTACTTC. It specifies CASSGWTSGGGKNIQYF. The chain combines TRBV2 with TRBJ2-4, with TRBD2 identical over 13 bases. This CDR3 has 17 residues. V lost 4 bases to trimming and J lost 4 bases; unmatched junction nucleotides: 7. From germline, CDR1 is SNHLY and CDR2 FYNNEI.

The chain uses TRBV27 and TRBJ1-1; weak D call: TRBD1 (6 bases). The length of the CDR3 is 14 residues. The germline CDR1 and CDR2 sequences are MNHEY and SMNVEV (reference sequence). V dropped 6 bases and J dropped 1 base, with 12 bases sitting between them. CDR3 in DNA: TGTGCCAGCAGCCCGGGACACACGAACACTGAAGCTTTCTTT. Translated, it gives CASSPGHTNTEAFF.

The chain joins TRBV28 to TRBJ2-7, with 7 bases lining up with TRBD1. Germline V gene lookup returns CDR1 MDHEN and CDR2 SYDVKM. The ends lost 2 bases at V and 7 bases at J; junction bases unmatched: 14. The CDR3 is made up of 16 amino acids. CDR3 sequence reads: CASSLTMGTEHREQYF. The CDR3 DNA is TGTGCCAGCAGTTTAACTATGGGGACAGAACATCGGGAGCAGTACTTC.

V usage is TRBV19 and J usage is TRBJ1-4; D is uncertain. CDR3 length: 16 residues. The germline CDR1 and CDR2 sequences are LNHDA and SQIVND (reference sequence). V was clipped by 6 bases and J by 6 bases, with 20 bases between them. Here the CDR3 DNA reads TGTGCCAGTAGCGAGGGCCTTACCGCGAATGATGAAAAACTGTTTTTT. This codes for CASSEGLTANDEKLFF.

Details on this clone: The same CDR3 arises from other DNA sequences in this sample as well. The chain links TRBV27 to TRBJ2-1, with a possible D match to TRBD1 (6 bases). Per the germline V gene, CDR1 is MNHEY and CDR2 is SMNVEV (reference sequence). The CDR3 consists of 12 residues. Trimming cost V 2 bases and J 7 bases, with 6 bases left between them. DNA for the CDR3: TGTGCCAGCAGTTTACAGGGGAATGAGCAGTTCTTC. Protein sequence: CASSLQGNEQFF.

This sequence joins TRBV29-1 and TRBJ1-1; 7 bases map to TRBD1. The CDR3 spans 15 residues. The trim removed 3 bases at V and 0 bases at J, leaving 7 bases unmatched. The germline V gene has CDR1 SQVTM and CDR2 ANQGSEA. CDR3 DNA: TGCAGCGTTGAGGGACAGCGATGGATGAACACTGAAGCTTTCTTT. This gives the protein CSVEGQRWMNTEAFF.

V gene TRBV3-1 (or the pseudogene TRBV3-2) combines with J gene TRBJ1-1; no clear D gene. This CDR3 has 13 amino acids. V shed 6 bases and J shed 5 bases, with 13 bases lying between them. Germline V gives CDR1 LGHDT, CDR2 YNNKEL (reference sequence). The CDR3 reads CASRHTGVTEAFF. The CDR3 region has the DNA TGTGCCAGCAGACACACCGGGGTGACTGAAGCTTTCTTT.

This chain joins TRBV6-4 and TRBJ2-2; 8 nucleotides agree with TRBD2. V shed 6 bases, J shed 3 bases, and the junction held 3 bases outside the gene matches. This CDR3 has 14 amino acids. Germline V lookup: CDR1 MRHNA, CDR2 SNTAGT. Here the CDR3 DNA reads TGTGCCAGCAGACAACTAGCGGACACCGGGGAGCTGTTTTTT. Translating gives CASRQLADTGELFF.

In the case of this clone: This CDR3 is also generated by other DNA sequences in the sample. The chain employs TRBV3-1 (or the pseudogene TRBV3-2) and TRBJ2-1, with a tentative D call TRBD2 (5 bases). CDR3 length equals 12 residues. With 3 bases removed from V and 6 bases from J, the gap between germline ends came to 6 bases. CDR1 is LGHDT, CDR2 YNNKEL, per germline (reference sequence). The CDR3 DNA reads TGTGCCAGCAGCCAGAGCGGCAATGAGCAGTTCTTC. The encoded protein is CASSQSGNEQFF.

The chain has TRBV5-6 and TRBJ2-1, with a tentative D call TRBD1 (5 bases). Trimming removed 4 bases at V and 6 bases at J, with 20 bases between. This CDR3 has 16 amino acids. Looked up from germline, CDR1 is SGHDT and CDR2 is YYEEEE. The CDR3 DNA follows: TGTGCCAGCAGCGGCTCGGCAGGGTTCACCGGCAATGAGCAGTTCTTC. Protein: CASSGSAGFTGNEQFF.

This chain links TRBV19 with TRBJ2-1; 10 bases fit TRBD2. Germline values: CDR1 LNHDA, CDR2 SQIVND (reference sequence). The CDR3 length is 17 residues. Trimming cost V 3 bases and J 7 bases; bases outside gene matches: 12. The CDR3 spells CASSIGPSGGTQNEQFF. CDR3 sequence (DNA): TGTGCCAGTAGTATCGGGCCTAGCGGGGGAACACAAAATGAGCAGTTCTTC.

The chain recombines TRBV7-2 with TRBJ1-1; TRBD1 matches at 7 bases. This CDR3 has 14 amino acids. Germline CDR1 reads SGHTA; CDR2 reads FQGNSA. Losses at the gene ends were 6 bases for V and 6 bases for J; bases not matched to a gene: 10. In DNA, the CDR3 is TGTGCCAGCAGTCGACAGGGACGGGACCCTGAAGCTTTCTTT. Residues: CASSRQGRDPEAFF.

V gene TRBV29-1 combines with J gene TRBJ2-1; D may be TRBD2 (5 bases). The V and J ends lost 4 bases and 0 bases respectively, with 10 bases between them. Germline values: CDR1 SQVTM, CDR2 ANQGSEA. CDR3 length: 14 residues. CDR3 DNA sequence: TGCAGCGTTGTCGGGGTACACTCCTACAATGAGCAGTTCTTC. Translation gives CSVVGVHSYNEQFF.

The CDR3: CASSSTGPNSPLHF. DNA for the CDR3: TGTGCCAGCAGTTCGACAGGACCTAATTCACCCCTCCACTTT. This chain uses TRBV28 with TRBJ1-6; a possible D gene is TRBD1 (6 bases). The germline gives CDR1 MDHEN, CDR2 SYDVKM. V lost 4 bases, J lost 6 bases, and 10 bases lay in between. The CDR3 has 14 amino acids.